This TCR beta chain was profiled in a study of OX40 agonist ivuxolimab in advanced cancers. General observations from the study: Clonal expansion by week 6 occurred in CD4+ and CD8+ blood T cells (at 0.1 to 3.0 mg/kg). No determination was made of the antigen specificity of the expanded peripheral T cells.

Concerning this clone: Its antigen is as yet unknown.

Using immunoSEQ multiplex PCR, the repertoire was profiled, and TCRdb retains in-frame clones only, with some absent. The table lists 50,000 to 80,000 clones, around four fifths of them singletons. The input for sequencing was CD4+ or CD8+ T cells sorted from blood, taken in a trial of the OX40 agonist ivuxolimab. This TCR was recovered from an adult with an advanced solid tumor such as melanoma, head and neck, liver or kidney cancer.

The CDR3 sequence: CASSSQESYEQYF. The CDR3 DNA follows: TGTGCCAGCAGCTCCCAGGAATCCTACGAGCAGTACTTC. This chain uses TRBV7-9 with TRBJ2-7; D call uncertain. The CDR3 sequence is 13 residues long. V lost 4 bases to trimming and J lost 1 base, with 8 bases between them. Per germline, CDR1 SEHNR and CDR2 FQNEAQ (reference sequence).